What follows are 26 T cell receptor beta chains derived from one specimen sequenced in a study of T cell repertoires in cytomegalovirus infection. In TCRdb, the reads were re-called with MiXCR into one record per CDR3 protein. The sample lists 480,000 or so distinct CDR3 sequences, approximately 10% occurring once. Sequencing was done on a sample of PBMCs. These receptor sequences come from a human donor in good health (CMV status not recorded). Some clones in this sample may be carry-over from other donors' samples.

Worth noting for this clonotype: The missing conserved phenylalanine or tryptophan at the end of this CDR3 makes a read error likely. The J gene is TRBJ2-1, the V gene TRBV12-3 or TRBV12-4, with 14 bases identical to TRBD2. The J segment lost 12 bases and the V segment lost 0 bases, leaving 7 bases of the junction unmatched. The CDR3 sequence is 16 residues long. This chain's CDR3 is CASSLAPGLAGDRQFS. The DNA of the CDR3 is TGTGCCAGCAGTTTAGCTCCGGGACTAGCGGGAGATCGGCAGTTCTCC.

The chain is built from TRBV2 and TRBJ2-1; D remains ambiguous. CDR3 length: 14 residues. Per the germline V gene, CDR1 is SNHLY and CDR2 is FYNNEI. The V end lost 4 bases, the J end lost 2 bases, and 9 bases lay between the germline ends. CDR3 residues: CASSVGRTYNEQFF. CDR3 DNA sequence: TGTGCCAGCAGTGTCGGCAGAACCTACAATGAGCAGTTCTTC.

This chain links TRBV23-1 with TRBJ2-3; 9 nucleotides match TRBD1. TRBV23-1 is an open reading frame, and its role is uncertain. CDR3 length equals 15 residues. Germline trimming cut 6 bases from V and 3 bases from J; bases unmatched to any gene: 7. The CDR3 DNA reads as TGCGCCAGCAGCAACCGGGACAGGGCTACAGATACGCAGTATTTT. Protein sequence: CASSNRDRATDTQYF.

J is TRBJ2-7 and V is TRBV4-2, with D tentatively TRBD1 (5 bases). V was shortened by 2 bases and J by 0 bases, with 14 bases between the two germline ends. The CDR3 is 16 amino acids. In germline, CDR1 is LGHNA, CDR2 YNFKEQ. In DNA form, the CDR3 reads TGTGCCAGCAGCCAACCCTTAGGGGCGGACTCCTACGAGCAGTACTTC. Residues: CASSQPLGADSYEQYF.

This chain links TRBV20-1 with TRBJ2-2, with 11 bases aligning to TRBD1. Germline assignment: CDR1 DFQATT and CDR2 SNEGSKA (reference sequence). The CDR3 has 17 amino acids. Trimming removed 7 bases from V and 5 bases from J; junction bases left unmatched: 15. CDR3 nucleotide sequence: TGCAGTGACATCCCCGGGACAGGGGGTTCCATAACCGGGGAGCTGTTTTTT. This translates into CSDIPGTGGSITGELFF.

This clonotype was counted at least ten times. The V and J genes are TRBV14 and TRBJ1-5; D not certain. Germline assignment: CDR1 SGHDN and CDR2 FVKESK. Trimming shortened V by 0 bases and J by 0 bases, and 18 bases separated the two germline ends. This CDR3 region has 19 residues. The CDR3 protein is CASSQDPSLEFHSNQPQHF. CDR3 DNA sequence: TGTGCCAGCAGCCAAGATCCGTCTTTAGAGTTTCATAGCAATCAGCCCCAGCATTTT.

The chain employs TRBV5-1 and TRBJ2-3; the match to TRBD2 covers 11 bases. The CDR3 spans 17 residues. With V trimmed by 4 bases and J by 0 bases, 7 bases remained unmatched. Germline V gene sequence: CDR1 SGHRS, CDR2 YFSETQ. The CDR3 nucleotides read TGCGCCAGCAGCCGGAGACTAGCGGGGCTCAGCACAGATACGCAGTATTTT. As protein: CASSRRLAGLSTDTQYF.

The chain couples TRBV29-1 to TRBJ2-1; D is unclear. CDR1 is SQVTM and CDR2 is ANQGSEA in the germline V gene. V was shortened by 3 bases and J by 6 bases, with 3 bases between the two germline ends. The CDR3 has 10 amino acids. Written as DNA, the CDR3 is TGCAGCGTTGAGACCAATGAGCAGTTCTTC. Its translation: CSVETNEQFF.

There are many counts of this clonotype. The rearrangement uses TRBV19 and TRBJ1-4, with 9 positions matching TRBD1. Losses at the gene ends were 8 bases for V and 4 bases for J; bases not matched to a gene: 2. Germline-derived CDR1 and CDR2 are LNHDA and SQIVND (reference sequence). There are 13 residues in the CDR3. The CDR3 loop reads CASRTGVNEKLFF. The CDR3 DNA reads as TGTGCCAGTCGGACAGGGGTTAATGAAAAACTGTTTTTT.

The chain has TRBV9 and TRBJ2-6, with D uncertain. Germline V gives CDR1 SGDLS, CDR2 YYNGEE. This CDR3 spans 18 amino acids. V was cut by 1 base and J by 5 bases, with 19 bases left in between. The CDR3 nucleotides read TGTGCCAGCAGCGTAACGTGGGGTGGCCGAACTAGGGCCAACGTCCTGACTTTC. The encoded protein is CASSVTWGGRTRANVLTF.

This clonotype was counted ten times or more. CDR3 DNA sequence: TGTGCCATCAGTGAGTCGAGAGGCCGGAGAGGAGAGAACACTGAAGCTTTCTTT. Translation: CAISESRGRRGENTEAFF. The rearrangement links TRBV10-3 to TRBJ1-1; D unclear. The V and J ends lost 0 bases and 1 base respectively, with 18 bases between them. The CDR3 runs 18 residues. Germline lookup yields CDR1 ENHRY and CDR2 SYGVKD.

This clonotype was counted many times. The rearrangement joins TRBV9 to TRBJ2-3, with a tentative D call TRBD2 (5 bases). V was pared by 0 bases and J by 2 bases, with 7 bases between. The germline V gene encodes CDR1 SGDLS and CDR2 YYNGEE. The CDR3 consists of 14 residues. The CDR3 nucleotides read TGTGCCAGCAGCGTAGAGCGGTACACAGATACGCAGTATTTT. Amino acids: CASSVERYTDTQYF.

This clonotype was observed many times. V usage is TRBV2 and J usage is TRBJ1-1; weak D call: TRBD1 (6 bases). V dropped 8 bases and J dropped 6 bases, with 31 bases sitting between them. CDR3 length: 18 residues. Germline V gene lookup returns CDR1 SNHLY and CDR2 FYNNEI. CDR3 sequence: CASLEGGTRPTGGAEAFF. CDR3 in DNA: TGTGCCAGCCTGGAGGGGGGGACAAGGCCCACTGGAGGGGCTGAAGCTTTCTTT.

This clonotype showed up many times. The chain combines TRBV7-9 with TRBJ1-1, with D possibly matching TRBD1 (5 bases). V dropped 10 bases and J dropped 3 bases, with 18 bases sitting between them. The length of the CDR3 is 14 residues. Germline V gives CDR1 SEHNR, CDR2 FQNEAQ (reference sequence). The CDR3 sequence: CATISGLGDTEAFF. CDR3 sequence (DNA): TGTGCCACCATTTCGGGGCTTGGGGACACTGAAGCTTTCTTT.

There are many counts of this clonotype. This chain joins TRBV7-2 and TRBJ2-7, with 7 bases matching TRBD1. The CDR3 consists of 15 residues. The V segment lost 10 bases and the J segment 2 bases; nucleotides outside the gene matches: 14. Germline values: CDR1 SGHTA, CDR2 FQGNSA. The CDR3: CAMYRGGAAAYEQYF. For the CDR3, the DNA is TGTGCCATGTACAGGGGCGGAGCGGCAGCCTACGAGCAGTACTTC.

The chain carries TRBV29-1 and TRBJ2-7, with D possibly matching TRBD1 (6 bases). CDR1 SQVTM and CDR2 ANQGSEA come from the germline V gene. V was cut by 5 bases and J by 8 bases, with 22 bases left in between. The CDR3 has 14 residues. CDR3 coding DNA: TGCAGCGTTATGGACAGAACCGTCCAGAGCCAGCAGTACTTC. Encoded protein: CSVMDRTVQSQQYF.

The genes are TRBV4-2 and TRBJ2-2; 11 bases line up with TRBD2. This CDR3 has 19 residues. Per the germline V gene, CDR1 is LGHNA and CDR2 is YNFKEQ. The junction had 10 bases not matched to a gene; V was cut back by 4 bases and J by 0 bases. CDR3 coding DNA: TGTGCCAGCAGCCGAACCGTACTAGCGGGGGCTCCGAACACCGGGGAGCTGTTTTTT. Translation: CASSRTVLAGAPNTGELFF.

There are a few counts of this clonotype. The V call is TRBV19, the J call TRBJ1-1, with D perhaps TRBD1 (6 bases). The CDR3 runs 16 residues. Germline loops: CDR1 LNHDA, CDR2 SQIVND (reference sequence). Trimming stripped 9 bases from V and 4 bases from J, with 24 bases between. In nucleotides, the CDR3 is TGTGCCAGCTTCCCGGGGGGAGGGGGGCAGGGCACTGAAGCTTTCTTT. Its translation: CASFPGGGGQGTEAFF.

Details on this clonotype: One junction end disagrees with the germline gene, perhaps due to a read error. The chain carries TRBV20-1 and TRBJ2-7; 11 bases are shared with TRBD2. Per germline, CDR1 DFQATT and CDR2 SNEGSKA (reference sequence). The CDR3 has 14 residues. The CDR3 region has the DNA TGCCGTGCTGTGACTAGCGGGGACTCCTACGAGCAGTACTTC. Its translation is CRAVTSGDSYEQYF.

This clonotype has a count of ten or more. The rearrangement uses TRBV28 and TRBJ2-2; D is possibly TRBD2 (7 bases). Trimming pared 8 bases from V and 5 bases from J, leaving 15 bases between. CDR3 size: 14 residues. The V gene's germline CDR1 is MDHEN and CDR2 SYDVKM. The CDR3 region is CASCIGGQTGELFF. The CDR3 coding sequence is TGTGCCAGCTGTATCGGGGGGCAGACCGGGGAGCTGTTTTTT.

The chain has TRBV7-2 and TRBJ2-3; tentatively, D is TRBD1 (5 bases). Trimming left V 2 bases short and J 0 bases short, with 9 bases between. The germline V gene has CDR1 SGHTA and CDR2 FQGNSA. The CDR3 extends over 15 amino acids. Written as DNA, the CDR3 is TGTGCCAGCAGCTTAAACAGGAAAAGCACAGATACGCAGTATTTT. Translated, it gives CASSLNRKSTDTQYF.

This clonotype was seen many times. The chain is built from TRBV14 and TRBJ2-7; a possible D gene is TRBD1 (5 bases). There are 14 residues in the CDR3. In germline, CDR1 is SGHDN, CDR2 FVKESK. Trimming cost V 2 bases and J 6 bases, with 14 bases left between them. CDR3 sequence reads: CASSQWGGPSEQYF. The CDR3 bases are TGTGCCAGCAGCCAATGGGGCGGACCTAGCGAGCAGTACTTC.

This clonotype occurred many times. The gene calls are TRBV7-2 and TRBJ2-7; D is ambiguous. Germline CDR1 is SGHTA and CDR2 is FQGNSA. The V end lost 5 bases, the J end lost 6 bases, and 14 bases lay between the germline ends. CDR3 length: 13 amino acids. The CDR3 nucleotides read TGTGCCAGCAGCGGATTGAGGCGTACCGAGCAGTACTTC. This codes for CASSGLRRTEQYF. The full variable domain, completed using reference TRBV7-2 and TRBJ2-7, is GAGVSQSPSNKVTEKGKDVELRCDPISGHTALYWYRQSLGQGLEFLIYFQGNSAPDKSGLPSDRFSAERTGGSVSTLTIQRTQQEDSAVYLCASSGLRRTEQYFGPGTRLTVT.

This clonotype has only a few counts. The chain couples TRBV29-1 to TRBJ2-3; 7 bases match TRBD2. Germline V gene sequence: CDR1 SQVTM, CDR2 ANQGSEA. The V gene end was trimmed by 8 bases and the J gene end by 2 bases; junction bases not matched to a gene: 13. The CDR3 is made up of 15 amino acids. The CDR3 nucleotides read TGCAGCTCAACGAAACGGGGGGATCCCACAGATACGCAGTATTTT. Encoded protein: CSSTKRGDPTDTQYF.

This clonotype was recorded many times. In DNA form, the CDR3 reads TGTGCCAGCAGCTTGGGCCGGGACAGAGGTAGCAATCAGCCCCAGCATTTT. Translating gives CASSLGRDRGSNQPQHF. This chain links TRBV7-8 with TRBJ1-5, with 7 bases lining up with TRBD1. Germline trimming cut 3 bases from V and 0 bases from J; bases unmatched to any gene: 8. The CDR3 covers 17 residues. CDR1 and CDR2 (germline): SGHVS, FQNEAQ.

This chain's CDR3 is CASSPGRVETQYF. The CDR3 coding sequence is TGTGCCAGCAGCCCGGGGAGGGTCGAGACCCAGTACTTC. This sequence joins TRBV3-1 and TRBJ2-5; TRBD2 matches 7 bases. V was pared by 4 bases and J by 5 bases, with 4 bases of the junction left unmatched. This CDR3 has 13 residues. Germline V gene data show CDR1 as LGHDT and CDR2 as YNNKEL (reference sequence).